This T cell receptor beta chain stems from a study of shared clonotypes between healthy human individuals. This clone has only one observation. Assay used: immunoSEQ multiplex PCR; TCRdb lists only in-frame clones, some missing. The table lists 2 million to 2.5 million clones, nearly 97% of them singletons. CDR3 size: 16 residues. V shed 5 bases and J 0 bases; nucleotides not matched to a gene: 6. Germline V lookup: CDR1 WNHNN, CDR2 SYGVQD (reference sequence). Sequenced input: naive CD4+ T cells sorted from blood. The subset: CD45RA+ positively selected. The chain joins TRBV10-1 to TRBJ1-1, with TRBD1 identical over 10 bases. The source of this sequence is a young man in good health. CDR3 nucleotides: TGCGCCAGCAGTCCTGGGACAGGGGACATGAACACTGAAGCTTTCTTT. It specifies CASSPGTGDMNTEAFF.